The 23 T cell receptor beta chains below were found in one sample sequenced in a study of CD8 T cells in ankylosing spondylitis. General study points: Typical of ankylosing spondylitis blood, it appeared, was a TCR beta motif of 7 or 8 highly homologous variants.

A single record per CDR3 protein comes from TCRdb applying MiXCR to the 5' RACE reads. The sample lists hundreds of thousands of distinct CDR3 sequences; roughly 12% were seen once. No antigen has been identified for these receptors. The sequenced sample consisted of blood, either unsorted or a sorted T cell fraction (not recorded which). The source of these receptors is a male donor with ankylosing spondylitis.

This clonotype was detected a few times. The V gene is TRBV6-5, the J gene TRBJ2-1; D remains ambiguous. CDR3 length: 14 amino acids. CDR1 and CDR2 (germline): MNHEY, SVGAGI. The germline V and J ends were trimmed by 0 bases and 4 bases, with 7 bases remaining between them. This CDR3 is CASSYSRIYNEQFF. CDR3 sequence (DNA): TGTGCCAGCAGTTACTCGCGGATATACAATGAGCAGTTCTTC.

This clonotype was picked up a small number of times. This chain uses TRBV5-1 with TRBJ2-7; a possible D gene is TRBD1 (6 bases). CDR3 length: 19 amino acids. The germline V and J ends were trimmed by 4 bases and 2 bases, with 28 bases remaining between them. Per germline, CDR1 SGHRS and CDR2 YFSETQ. Written as DNA, the CDR3 is TGCGCCAGCAGCCACCCCCCTGACCCGACAGGCAAGGGAACCTACGAGCAGTACTTC. It yields the protein CASSHPPDPTGKGTYEQYF.

This clonotype has a handful of counts. The chain links TRBV6-5 to TRBJ2-7; 7 bases agree with TRBD2. CDR1 is MNHEY, CDR2 SVGAGI, per germline. Trimming at V came to 3 bases and at J to 1 base, leaving 3 bases not matched to a gene. The CDR3 is 14 amino acids. The CDR3 DNA follows: TGTGCCAGCAGTTATGGGGGGGTATCCTACGAGCAGTACTTC. It translates to CASSYGGVSYEQYF.

In its sample, this clonotype was seen a few times. V is TRBV5-1 and J is TRBJ1-4, with D unclear. From germline, CDR1 is SGHRS and CDR2 YFSETQ. The CDR3 is 15 amino acids. V lost 1 base and J 4 bases, leaving 11 bases between the germline ends. CDR3 loop: CASSLWPDYNEKLFF. The DNA for the CDR3 is TGCGCCAGCAGCTTGTGGCCAGACTATAATGAAAAACTGTTTTTT.

This clonotype was observed a few times. This chain connects TRBV25-1 to TRBJ2-7, with TRBD1 matching 9 bases. CDR1 MGHDK and CDR2 SYGVNS come from the germline V gene. V lost 9 bases and J lost 3; bases outside the gene matches: 15. The CDR3 length is 16 residues. As DNA, the CDR3 is TGTGCCAGTCAAGGGGGCCCCGGGACAGGGATCTACGAGCAGTACTTC. Its translation is CASQGGPGTGIYEQYF.

This clonotype came up a few times. This chain uses TRBV4-3 with TRBJ2-1, with TRBD1 as a possible D gene (5 bases). The CDR3 spans 16 residues. V lost 0 bases to trimming and J lost 5 bases, with 14 bases between them. CDR1 and CDR2 (germline): LGHNA, YSLEER. This chain's CDR3 is CASSQDSRTRNNEQFF. The CDR3 DNA follows: TGCGCCAGCAGCCAAGATTCGCGGACACGAAACAATGAGCAGTTCTTC.

In its sample, this clonotype was seen a few times. V is TRBV20-1 and J is TRBJ2-3; 8 bases align to TRBD2. Germline V gives CDR1 DFQATT, CDR2 SNEGSKA (reference sequence). Trimming took 7 bases from V and 3 from J; bases not matched to a gene: 9. CDR3 length equals 14 residues. CDR3 in amino acids: CSVRIAGRTDTQYF. CDR3 coding DNA: TGCAGTGTCAGGATAGCGGGGAGAACAGATACGCAGTATTTT.

There are a few counts of this clonotype. The V and J genes are TRBV4-3 and TRBJ1-4, with D hard to call. The CDR3 contains 16 residues. Between the trimmed V and J ends, which lost 6 bases and 3 bases, there was a span of 17 bases. The germline CDR1 and CDR2 sequences are LGHNA and YSLEER. The CDR3 DNA is TGCGCCAGCAGTTATAACCAGGCCTTATCTAATGAAAAACTGTTTTTT. Translating it yields CASSYNQALSNEKLFF.

The chain links TRBV4-2 to TRBJ1-2; unclear D gene. The V gene's germline CDR1 is LGHNA and CDR2 YNFKEQ. The CDR3 contains 16 residues. The V end was cut by 0 bases, the J end by 0 bases, with 11 bases between. Here the CDR3 reads CASSQEITSANYGYTF. The DNA for the CDR3 is TGTGCCAGCAGCCAAGAAATTACCTCAGCTAACTATGGCTACACCTTC.

This clonotype was detected many times. This sequence joins TRBV6-5 and TRBJ1-1, with D hard to call. The length of the CDR3 is 14 residues. The V gene's germline CDR1 is MNHEY and CDR2 SVGAGI. Trimming took 2 bases from V and 0 from J, leaving 7 bases between them. CDR3 bases: TGTGCCAGCAGTTACAGGGCGATGAACACTGAAGCTTTCTTT. It yields the protein CASSYRAMNTEAFF.

The chain carries TRBV5-1 and TRBJ1-5, with TRBD1 identical over 9 bases. The CDR3 is made up of 14 amino acids. V dropped 0 bases and J dropped 15; count of bases not matched to a gene: 10. Germline V gene sequence: CDR1 SGHRS, CDR2 YFSETQ. The CDR3 loop reads CASSLGTGDRHWHF. The CDR3 region has the DNA TGCGCCAGCAGCTTGGGGACAGGGGACCGGCATTGGCATTTT.

This clonotype was picked up many times. The chain links TRBV20-1 to TRBJ2-7, with D possibly TRBD2 on 6 matching bases. Germline CDR1 and CDR2: DFQATT and SNEGSKA (reference sequence). This CDR3 has 14 residues. V was shortened by 6 bases and J by 5 bases, with 20 bases between the two germline ends. The CDR3, as DNA: TGCAGTGCCCCCCGGGACTTCTTAACGCACGAGCAGTACTTC. Encoded protein: CSAPRDFLTHEQYF.

This clonotype came up many times. The chain is built from TRBV12-3 or TRBV12-4 and TRBJ1-6, with 8 nucleotides matching TRBD1. The CDR3 length is 15 residues. The V gene end was trimmed by 6 bases and the J gene end by 5 bases; junction bases not matched to a gene: 6. The chain's CDR3 is CASSPGTGDNSPLHF. As DNA, the CDR3 is TGTGCCAGCAGCCCCGGGACAGGCGATAATTCACCCCTCCACTTT.

This chain uses TRBV20-1 with TRBJ2-3; 8 bases match TRBD2. The V gene's germline CDR1 is DFQATT and CDR2 SNEGSKA (reference sequence). The CDR3 extends over 14 amino acids. V shed 3 bases and J 4 bases; nucleotides not matched to a gene: 6. The CDR3 sequence is CSASSGLESDTQYF. The DNA for the CDR3 is TGCAGTGCTAGTTCGGGACTAGAATCAGATACGCAGTATTTT.

The chain uses TRBV30 and TRBJ2-7; 7 positions match TRBD1. The CDR3 contains 11 residues. V shed 3 bases and J 6 bases; nucleotides not matched to a gene: 2. Germline assignment: CDR1 GTSNPN and CDR2 SVGIG (reference sequence). CDR3 loop: CAWRSGGEQYF. DNA for the CDR3: TGTGCCTGGAGATCAGGGGGCGAGCAGTACTTC.

This clonotype came up once. The rearrangement joins TRBV28 to TRBJ2-5; 13 bases agree with TRBD2. V dropped 4 bases and J dropped 5; count of bases not matched to a gene: 10. CDR3 length: 17 amino acids. Germline V gives CDR1 MDHEN, CDR2 SYDVKM. Written as DNA, the CDR3 is TGTGCCAGCAGTTGGTCGAGGACTAGCGGGGGAGGGGAGACCCAGTACTTC. Translating it yields CASSWSRTSGGGETQYF.

This clonotype was picked up many times. V and J are TRBV28 and TRBJ1-2, with a tentative D call TRBD1 (6 bases). The V end lost 6 bases, the J end lost 8 bases, and 19 bases lay between the germline ends. The V gene's germline CDR1 is MDHEN and CDR2 SYDVKM. The CDR3 is 14 residues long. The CDR3 sequence is CASRLVRAGGGYTF. Written as DNA, the CDR3 is TGTGCCAGCAGACTGGTGAGGGCCGGGGGCGGCTACACCTTC.

V usage is TRBV20-1 and J usage is TRBJ2-5, with unresolved D. The CDR3 extends over 15 amino acids. From germline, CDR1 is DFQATT and CDR2 SNEGSKA (reference sequence). V lost 3 bases and J 5 bases, leaving 19 bases between the germline ends. The DNA of the CDR3 is TGCAGTGCTAGCCGGACCGGGTCCCTGTGGGAGACCCAGTACTTC. The encoded protein is CSASRTGSLWETQYF.

A few counts support this clonotype. The chain is built from TRBV12-3 or TRBV12-4 and TRBJ2-1; 11 nucleotides agree with TRBD2. This CDR3 contains 16 residues. J gave up 3 bases and V 5 bases, and 6 bases lay outside the gene matches. The CDR3 DNA follows: TGTGCCAGCAGTGACCCCGGGACTAGCGGCTACAATGAGCAGTTCTTC. The encoded protein is CASSDPGTSGYNEQFF.

This clonotype was seen more than once but under ten times. The chain couples TRBV5-1 to TRBJ1-2; 9 bases match TRBD1. CDR1 is SGHRS and CDR2 is YFSETQ in the germline V gene. Losses at the gene ends were 3 bases for V and 8 bases for J; bases not matched to a gene: 11. The CDR3 totals 15 residues. Written as DNA, the CDR3 is TGCGCCAGCAGCTCACTAGGACAGGGGTTCGTCGGCTACACCTTC. Encoded protein: CASSSLGQGFVGYTF.

This chain links TRBV10-3 with TRBJ2-2; 9 bases align to TRBD2. Trimming took 3 bases from V and 2 from J; bases not matched to a gene: 10. The germline CDR1 and CDR2 sequences are ENHRY and SYGVKD. The CDR3 totals 18 residues. The CDR3 nucleotides read TGTGCCATCAGTGAAAGGCTAGCGGGGCTTAAAAACACCGGGGAGCTGTTTTTT. This encodes CAISERLAGLKNTGELFF.

The gene calls are TRBV20-1 and TRBJ2-7; TRBD2 is a possible D gene (6 bases). The CDR3 is 12 residues long. Trimming stripped 4 bases from V and 7 bases from J, with 14 bases between. Germline values: CDR1 DFQATT, CDR2 SNEGSKA (reference sequence). CDR3 in DNA: TGCAGTGCTATCGGGCTAGCGAAAGAGCAGTACTTC. Translated: CSAIGLAKEQYF.

This clonotype was seen ten or more times. V usage is TRBV4-1 and J usage is TRBJ1-6, with no clear D. V lost 6 bases and J 0 bases, leaving 6 bases between the germline ends. The CDR3 totals 14 residues. CDR1 is MGHRA and CDR2 is YSYEKL in the germline V gene. The CDR3 here is CASRLSSYNSPLHF. The CDR3 DNA follows: TGCGCCAGCAGACTCAGCTCCTATAATTCACCCCTCCACTTT.